These 15 T cell receptor beta chains share one sample of origin, sequenced in a study of blood T cell repertoires in COVID-19. Sequencing was performed with immunoSEQ multiplex PCR; in TCRdb, only in-frame clones are kept and a portion is missing. The sample lists roughly 170,000 clones; about 90% were seen once. Sequenced sample: peripheral blood. These receptor sequences come from a man in his 70s with active or convalescent COVID-19.

This chain connects TRBV5-1 to TRBJ1-6, with 7 bases lining up with TRBD1. The CDR3 runs to 16 residues. From germline, CDR1 is SGHRS and CDR2 YFSETQ. Trimming at V came to 4 bases and at J to 9 bases, leaving 13 bases not matched to a gene. The CDR3 spells CASSLRTGLGPSPLHF. The CDR3 DNA follows: TGCGCCAGCAGCCTACGGACAGGCTTGGGACCTTCACCCCTCCACTTT.

V and J are TRBV25-1 and TRBJ2-1; TRBD1 matches at 7 bases. CDR3 size: 14 residues. The junction had 5 bases not matched to a gene; V was cut back by 5 bases and J by 4 bases. Per the germline V gene, CDR1 is MGHDK and CDR2 is SYGVNS. The CDR3 DNA follows: TGTGCCAGCAGTCGACAGGGCGAGTACAATGAGCAGTTCTTC. Protein product: CASSRQGEYNEQFF.

V usage is TRBV18 and J usage is TRBJ2-7, with a tentative D call TRBD2 (6 bases). The CDR3 is made up of 14 amino acids. V gave up 6 bases and J gave up 5 bases, with 17 bases separating them. CDR1 and CDR2 from the germline V gene are KGHSH and LQKENI. Written as DNA, the CDR3 is TGTGCCAGCTCCCGCTTGGGGGGTGCGGACGAGCAGTACTTC. This sequence encodes CASSRLGGADEQYF.

About this clone itself: At the DNA level, this CDR3 is encoded by other sequences in the same sample as well. The CDR3 loop is CASSLTGMNTEAFF. The CDR3, as DNA: TGTGCCAGCAGTTTAACAGGGATGAACACTGAAGCTTTCTTT. The chain joins TRBV28 to TRBJ1-1, with a tentative D call TRBD1 (6 bases). The CDR3 runs to 14 residues. V dropped 2 bases and J dropped 0 bases, with 7 bases sitting between them. Germline V lookup: CDR1 MDHEN, CDR2 SYDVKM. Full variable domain (outside the CDR3, taken from reference TRBV28 and TRBJ1-1): DVKVTQSSRYLVKRTGEKVFLECVQDMDHENMFWYRQDPGLGLRLIYFSYDVKMKEKGDIPEGYSVSREKKERFSLILESASTNQTSMYLCASSLTGMNTEAFFGQGTRLTVV.

The V and J genes are TRBV2 and TRBJ1-1; no definite D call. The V and J ends lost 6 bases and 1 base respectively, with 9 bases between them. Germline CDR1 and CDR2: SNHLY and FYNNEI. The CDR3 length is 13 residues. The CDR3 is CASSTDSNTEAFF. In nucleotides, the CDR3 is TGTGCCAGCAGCACAGATTCGAACACTGAAGCTTTCTTT.

This clone was counted a few times. The J gene is TRBJ2-7, the V gene TRBV7-2; tentatively, D is TRBD2 (5 bases). CDR3 length: 12 residues. V was trimmed by 5 bases and J by 3 bases, leaving 8 bases between them. Germline V gene sequence: CDR1 SGHTA, CDR2 FQGNSA. CDR3 sequence (DNA): TGTGCCAGCAGCCGAGGGAGCTACGAGCAGTACTTC. It specifies CASSRGSYEQYF.

J is TRBJ1-2 and V is TRBV4-1, with D tentatively TRBD1 (5 bases). CDR1 and CDR2 (germline): MGHRA, YSYEKL. The CDR3 is 18 residues long. Trimming removed 0 bases from V and 1 base from J, with 18 bases in between. The CDR3 DNA reads TGCGCCAGCAGCCAAGATGCCATAGGACAACTCCTTAACTATGGCTACACCTTC. Protein sequence: CASSQDAIGQLLNYGYTF.

The chain is built from TRBV18 and TRBJ2-1; possibly TRBD2 for D (6 bases). Germline CDR1 and CDR2: KGHSH and LQKENI. The CDR3 contains 15 residues. V was cut by 3 bases and J by 4 bases, with 13 bases left in between. The CDR3 spells CASSPGDSSYNEQFF. CDR3 DNA sequence: TGTGCCAGCTCACCTGGGGACTCCTCATACAATGAGCAGTTCTTC.

The rearrangement uses TRBV25-1 and TRBJ2-7, with unresolved D. The CDR3 length is 13 residues. Trimming left V 0 bases short and J 9 bases short, with 12 bases between. From germline, CDR1 is MGHDK and CDR2 SYGVNS. CDR3 in DNA: TGTGCCAGCAGTGAATATTCCCCCACGGTGCAGTACTTC. It is translated as CASSEYSPTVQYF.

The gene calls are TRBV28 and TRBJ2-7; D call uncertain. CDR1 MDHEN and CDR2 SYDVKM come from the germline V gene. The CDR3 is made up of 15 amino acids. V was clipped by 2 bases and J by 0 bases, with 11 bases between them. The CDR3, as DNA: TGTGCCAGCAGTTTAGCAGCGCAGCTCTCCTACGAGCAGTACTTC. Translating it yields CASSLAAQLSYEQYF. The whole variable domain, filled in from reference TRBV28 and TRBJ2-7, reads DVKVTQSSRYLVKRTGEKVFLECVQDMDHENMFWYRQDPGLGLRLIYFSYDVKMKEKGDIPEGYSVSREKKERFSLILESASTNQTSMYLCASSLAAQLSYEQYFGPGTRLTVT.

V is TRBV29-1 and J is TRBJ2-7; perhaps TRBD2 as D (5 bases). CDR1 and CDR2 (germline): SQVTM, ANQGSEA. This CDR3 comprises 13 residues. V was cut by 3 bases and J by 2 bases, with 11 bases left in between. DNA of the CDR3: TGCAGCGTTGATAACGGGATAGCCTACGAGCAGTACTTC. Translation gives CSVDNGIAYEQYF.

The chain combines TRBV18 with TRBJ2-5; 7 bases line up with TRBD1. V gave up 6 bases and J gave up 3 bases; unmatched junction bases: 4. The CDR3 loop spans 13 amino acids. Germline CDR1 and CDR2: KGHSH and LQKENI. CDR3 sequence (DNA): TGTGCCAGCTCGGGACAGAGGAAAGAGACCCAGTACTTC. Translated, it gives CASSGQRKETQYF.

V and J are TRBV5-4 and TRBJ2-7, with TRBD1 identical over 8 bases. V lost 4 bases, J lost 6 bases, and 15 bases stayed unmatched. Per the germline V gene, CDR1 is SGHNT and CDR2 is YYREEE (reference sequence). This CDR3 is built from 16 residues. CDR3 residues: CASSPWTGRSLSEQYF. The DNA of the CDR3 is TGTGCCAGCAGCCCCTGGACAGGGCGCTCCCTAAGCGAGCAGTACTTC. The full variable domain, completed using reference TRBV5-4 and TRBJ2-7, is ETGVTQSPTHLIKTRGQQVTLRCSSQSGHNTVSWYQQALGQGPQFIFQYYREEENGRGNFPPRFSGLQFPNYSSELNVNALELDDSALYLCASSPWTGRSLSEQYFGPGTRLTVT.

This clone was seen a handful of times. V and J are TRBV5-1 and TRBJ2-1; perhaps TRBD2 as D (6 bases). V lost 0 bases to trimming and J lost 7 bases, with 17 bases between them. Germline values: CDR1 SGHRS, CDR2 YFSETQ. The CDR3 is made up of 16 amino acids. This CDR3 is CASSLGRGIRENEQFF. The CDR3 DNA sequence: TGCGCCAGCAGCTTGGGCCGGGGGATTAGGGAAAATGAGCAGTTCTTC. The full variable domain, its missing parts supplied by reference TRBV5-1 and TRBJ2-1, is KAGVTQTPRYLIKTRGQQVTLSCSPISGHRSVSWYQQTPGQGLQFLFEYFSETQRNKGNFPGRFSGRQFSNSRSEMNVSTLELGDSALYLCASSLGRGIRENEQFFGPGTRLTVL.

The chain links TRBV5-5 to TRBJ1-1; TRBD1 matches at 7 bases. Per the germline V gene, CDR1 is SGHKS and CDR2 is YYEKEE (reference sequence). The V segment lost 4 bases and the J segment 0 bases; nucleotides outside the gene matches: 3. CDR3 length: 14 residues. The CDR3 loop is CASSLTGLNTEAFF. For the CDR3, the DNA is TGTGCCAGCAGCCTGACAGGGCTGAACACTGAAGCTTTCTTT. The variable domain in full, completed from reference TRBV5-5 and TRBJ1-1, reads DAGVTQSPTHLIKTRGQQVTLRCSPISGHKSVSWYQQVLGQGPQFIFQYYEKEERGRGNFPDRFSARQFPNYSSELNVNALLLGDSALYLCASSLTGLNTEAFFGQGTRLTVV.